Listed below are T cell receptor beta chains from one sample, sequenced in a study of blood T cells in healthy people across ages. TCRdb re-called the 5' RACE reads with MiXCR, one entry per CDR3 protein. The sample records about 780,000 distinct CDR3 sequences, around 62% being singletons. Material: blood. The origin of the receptors is a man between 25 and 39 years old in good health. The CDR3 runs from the conserved cysteine through the conserved F or W. The D gene is left open where the match is weak. Part of the rows lack a size; the others show once, few, many or a class for expanded clones.

NA few TRBJ2-3 TRBV7-9 TGTGCCAGCAGCTTATTCGGGCGAGCTCGCACAGATACGCAGTATTTT CASSLFGRARTDTQYF
TRBD1 NA TRBJ2-3 TRBV10-3 TGTGCCATCAGTAGGACAGGAGGATTCACAGATACGCAGTATTTT CAISRTGGFTDTQYF
NA NA TRBJ2-7 TRBV7-2 TGTGCCAGCAGCTTCCCGGGACCTATCAATGAGCAGTACTTC CASSFPGPINEQYF
NA few TRBJ2-1 TRBV10-3 TGTGCCATCAATGGGGACTCCCTCCCCAATGAGCAGTTCTTC CAINGDSLPNEQFF
TRBD2 NA TRBJ2-7 TRBV9 TGTGCCAGCAGCCCTGGACTAGCGGGGGGATTTTACAATGAGCAGTACTTC CASSPGLAGGFYNEQYF
TRBD2 NA TRBJ2-1 TRBV28 TGTGCCAGCAGTCCTTGGACTAGCGGTACCTACAATGAGCAGTTCTTC CASSPWTSGTYNEQFF
NA NA TRBJ2-2 TRBV7-3 TGTGCCAGCAGCTTAAGCGGGCAGGGCGGCACCGGGGAGCTGTTTTTT CASSLSGQGGTGELFF
NA once TRBJ2-7 TRBV19 TGTGCCAGTAGCCCGGAGGTCGTTGGACACTGGGACGAGCAGTACTTC CASSPEVVGHWDEQYF
NA once TRBJ2-7 TRBV6-2/TRBV6-3 TGTGCCAGCAGTTCGATGGCGGACTCCTACGAGCAGTACTTC CASSSMADSYEQYF
NA NA TRBJ1-2 TRBV20-1 TGCAGTGCTAGTGCAGGGAGGATCTATGGCTACACCTTC CSASAGRIYGYTF
NA NA TRBJ2-1 TRBV6-6 TGTGCCAGCAGTTACTCGATGGGGGGCGCGGGCGATGAGCAGTTCTTC CASSYSMGGAGDEQFF
NA few TRBJ2-7 TRBV5-4 TGTGCCAGCAGTCCCGGGACTTCAACCTACGAGCAGTACTTC CASSPGTSTYEQYF
NA NA TRBJ1-6 TRBV11-2 TGTGCCAGCAGCTTAGTCACCAACTTTTCACCCCTCCACTTT CASSLVTNFSPLHF
NA NA TRBJ2-2 TRBV20-1 TGCAGTGCTAGGGGCCGGTCGAACACCGGGGAGCTGTTTTTT CSARGRSNTGELFF
NA few TRBJ1-4 TRBV7-9 TGTGCCAGCAGCACCACAGGGTTAGGGGGTGAAAAACTGTTTTTT CASSTTGLGGEKLFF
NA few TRBJ2-3 TRBV12-3/TRBV12-4 TGTGCCAGCAGTTTAGTGTTGGGGTACACAGATACGCAGTATTTT CASSLVLGYTDTQYF
TRBD1 few TRBJ1-2 TRBV10-3 TGTGCCATCAGTGAGGGGACAGTCGAACAATATGGCTACACCTTC CAISEGTVEQYGYTF
NA NA TRBJ1-2 TRBV20-1 TGCAGTGCTAGAATTGCTCAACCTGGCTACACCTTC CSARIAQPGYTF
TRBD2 NA TRBJ2-7 TRBV4-3 TGCGCCAGCAGCCGAGAACTTCCCCGGGACTATGCTTACGAGCAGTACTTC CASSRELPRDYAYEQYF
NA NA TRBJ2-3 TRBV6-2/TRBV6-3 TGTGCCAGCAGTTCACTCCATTGGGATACGCAGTATTTT CASSSLHWDTQYF
TRBD2 NA TRBJ2-3 TRBV7-3 TGTGCCAGCAGCTCCCTAGGACTAGCGGAGGATACGCAGTATTTT CASSSLGLAEDTQYF
NA NA TRBJ1-6 TRBV10-3 TGTGCCGCAAAGGGGCAGGGAACGGGAAATTCACCCCTCCACTTT CAAKGQGTGNSPLHF
NA once TRBJ2-7 TRBV7-2 TGTGCCAGCAGCTCCCCCCATTTATACGAGCAGTACTTC CASSSPHLYEQYF
NA few TRBJ2-7 TRBV7-8 TGTGCCACCGAGGACGGCGTATCCTACGAGCAGTACTTC CATEDGVSYEQYF
TRBD2 once TRBJ2-7 TRBV5-1 TGCGCCAGCAGCCTACCGCAGGGACTAGCGGGGGGTTACGAGCAGTACTTC CASSLPQGLAGGYEQYF
NA NA TRBJ1-1 TRBV5-1 TGCGCCAGCAGCTGGGGCACGGTTACTGAAGCTTTCTTT CASSWGTVTEAFF
NA NA TRBJ2-2 TRBV15 TGTGCCACCAGCACTGGGAGGCTCGGGGAGCTGTTTTTT CATSTGRLGELFF
TRBD1 few TRBJ1-2 TRBV7-9 TGTGCCAGCAGCTTAGCGGGACAGAACTATGGCTACACCTTC CASSLAGQNYGYTF
TRBD2 NA TRBJ2-1 TRBV7-6 TGTGCCAGCAGGCCCGGGACTAGCGGGGGTGAGCAGTTCTTC CASRPGTSGGEQFF
NA few TRBJ2-7 TRBV12-3/TRBV12-4 TGTGCCAGCAGCCTATTTTTTGACTCCTACGAGCAGTACTTC CASSLFFDSYEQYF
NA NA TRBJ2-5 TRBV4-3 TGCGCCAGCAGCCAAGTGGCCCAGGGGTTAGAGACCCAGTACTTC CASSQVAQGLETQYF
NA NA TRBJ2-7 TRBV11-1 TGTGCCAGCATCGCGGGGAGCTCCTACAATGAGCAGTACTTC CASIAGSSYNEQYF
NA NA TRBJ2-7 TRBV6-6 TGTGCCAGCAGTTACCGGAGGACAGAGGCCCACGAGCAGTACTTC CASSYRRTEAHEQYF
NA NA TRBJ1-2 TRBV2 TGTGCCAGCAGTGAAGGGGCGGATCGCTATGGCTACACCTTC CASSEGADRYGYTF
NA many TRBJ2-3 TRBV7-2 TGTGCCAGCACCTCTTGGATAATTCGGGATACGCAGTATTTT CASTSWIIRDTQYF
TRBD1 NA TRBJ2-7 TRBV10-3 TGTGCCATCAAGGGGACAGAGAGCTCCTACGAGCAGTACTTC CAIKGTESSYEQYF
NA NA TRBJ1-1 TRBV20-1 TGCAGTGCTAGCCCGGCAGGGATTGAAGCTTTCTTT CSASPAGIEAFF
NA NA TRBJ1-6 TRBV29-1 TGCAGCGTTGCCTCAGGGAGTTCGGATTCACCCCTCCACTTT CSVASGSSDSPLHF
TRBD2 NA TRBJ2-5 TRBV12-3/TRBV12-4 TGTGCCAGCAGTGCCTCTAGCGGGGCAGAGACCCAGTACTTC CASSASSGAETQYF
TRBD1 few TRBJ2-5 TRBV15 TGTGCCACCAGCAGGGACAGGGGCCAGCAAGAGACCCAGTACTTC CATSRDRGQQETQYF
NA NA TRBJ2-7 TRBV7-6 TGTGCCAGCAGCCGGGGCAGAGGGGGATCCTACGAGCAGTACTTC CASSRGRGGSYEQYF
NA NA TRBJ1-2 TRBV28 TGTGCCAGCAGTTTTCCGCCGGGGACGGCTGGCTACACCTTC CASSFPPGTAGYTF
NA NA TRBJ2-5 TRBV13 TGTGCCAGCAGCATTGGGCCGACGAAGGAGACCCAGTACTTC CASSIGPTKETQYF
NA NA TRBJ2-7 TRBV6-1 TGTGCCAGCAGTGAAATTAATGCGGAGGGGCCGTGGAGCGAGCAGTACTTC CASSEINAEGPWSEQYF
NA NA TRBJ2-7 TRBV4-3 TGCGCCAGCAGCCAAGGGACAGTTCAGTACTTC CASSQGTVQYF
NA NA TRBJ2-7 TRBV5-1 TGCGCCAGCAGCCCGGGGGACCGCAGCTCCTACGAGCAGTACTTC CASSPGDRSSYEQYF
NA NA TRBJ2-1 TRBV6-4 TGTGCCAGCAGTGAAACCACCTCTTACAATGAGCAGTTCTTC CASSETTSYNEQFF
TRBD1 NA TRBJ2-7 TRBV7-9 TGTGCCAGCAGCTCCTCACAGGGGGCAACCTACGAGCAGTACTTC CASSSSQGATYEQYF
NA NA TRBJ2-7 TRBV7-9 TGTGCCAGCAGCGACCCACAGGGTAATGAGCAGTACTTC CASSDPQGNEQYF
NA NA TRBJ2-7 TRBV6-2/TRBV6-3 TGTGCCAGCAGCCGAACGGCGTCACCGAGCTCCTACGAGCAGTACTTC CASSRTASPSSYEQYF
NA few TRBJ2-7 TRBV7-8 TGTGCCAGCATCTCTTCCGGACGAGTTTACGAGCAGTACTTC CASISSGRVYEQYF
TRBD1 NA TRBJ2-3 TRBV12-3/TRBV12-4 TGTGCCAGCAGTACCACCCTGGTGGACAGGGTTGGAACAGATACGCAGTATTTT CASSTTLVDRVGTDTQYF
NA NA TRBJ2-5 TRBV10-3 TGTGCCATCAGTGGTCATGTGGAGGAGACCCAGTACTTC CAISGHVEETQYF
NA NA TRBJ2-1 TRBV29-1 TGCAGCGTTGAATCCGGGGTCAATGAGCAGTTCTTC CSVESGVNEQFF
TRBD2 NA TRBJ2-5 TRBV12-3/TRBV12-4 TGTGCCAGCAGTTTGTCGCTTCCCTCCACAGCGGGGGGGAACCAAGAGACCCAGTACTTC CASSLSLPSTAGGNQETQYF
TRBD1 few TRBJ2-1 TRBV19 TGTGCCAGCACCGACAGGGGGCGCAACAATGAGCAGTTCTTC CASTDRGRNNEQFF
NA NA TRBJ2-7 TRBV7-9 TGTGCCAGCAGCTACCCGGACAACTCCTACGAGCAGTACTTC CASSYPDNSYEQYF
TRBD1 few TRBJ1-2 TRBV7-9 TGTGCCAGCGGTAAGGGGGACAGCAACTATGGCTACACCTTC CASGKGDSNYGYTF
NA once TRBJ2-1 TRBV14 TGTGCCAGCAGCCAATACGACAGGATTCGCTACAATGAGCAGTTCTTC CASSQYDRIRYNEQFF
NA NA TRBJ1-2 TRBV12-3/TRBV12-4 TGTGCCAGCAGTTTCCTCAACAGGGTGGAGTATGGCTACACCTTC CASSFLNRVEYGYTF